Below, one T cell receptor beta chain is given with its context. V was clipped by 2 bases and J by 7 bases, with 12 bases between them. CDR1 is SGHTA and CDR2 is FQGNSA in the germline V gene. The CDR3 length is 14 residues. PCR amplification relied on 60 Vbeta primers (plus 13 Jbeta primers). As processed by the authors: A later analysis counted approximately 80 million unique TCR beta chains, some 10 million shared. Sequenced by immunoSEQ multiplex PCR; TCRdb stores in-frame clones only, minus some. The DNA was the basis for D and trimming; V, J and clone size are from that table. Across around 150,000 clones, the top ten clones capture under 2.5% of the sample. The sample belongs to a study of cytomegalovirus exposure and HLA in healthy donors.

The receptor's source is a man aged 25-45 years in good health and CMV-seronegative. The chain couples TRBV7-2 to TRBJ2-1; perhaps TRBD1 as D (5 bases). The material sequenced was PBMCs. The CDR3 sequence is CASSLRQGNNEQFF. For the CDR3, the DNA is TGTGCCAGCAGCTTACGGCAGGGAAATAATGAGCAGTTCTTC.